This TCR beta chain derives from a study of cytomegalovirus exposure and HLA in healthy donors (dated by TCRdb to 2015 to 2018). Study-wide context: An earlier analysis of approximately 640 of the donors reported more than 250 Gb of sequence data and some 120 million unique TCR beta sequences from about 179 million T cells. In the later analysis, no new phenotypic data were used to find candidate immune exposures; instead, reliance was placed on TCR beta sequences and their occurrence across donors. An earlier analysis of approximately 640 of the donors applied high-throughput TCR beta sequencing to assess whether each TCR beta V gene segment acted as functional or pseudogenic. Using immunosequencing, the study profiled T cell repertoires from approximately 700 subjects and related those repertoires to cytomegalovirus serostatus. Among a few hundred genotyped donors of the cohort, an average of roughly 240,000 unique TCR beta nucleotide sequences were sequenced per donor, about a sixth of them non-productive. HLA typing included class I and class II loci at four-digit resolution. Roughly 300 gigabases of sequencing data and 78 million or so unique TCR sequences were included in an early release covering around 650 HLA-typed donors. A later analysis re-examined previously published TCR beta repertoires from hundreds of donors and added high-resolution HLA genotyping to investigate patterns of TCR occurrence. In a later genetic analysis, genome-wide SNP genotypes for about three fifths of the roughly 670 donors were used, and that subset was treated as a discovery cohort. To predict cytomegalovirus infection status, the study brought together high-throughput TCR immunosequencing, statistical association of individual TCRs with disease status, and machine learning. Of the 300 to 450 genotyped donors, roughly 85% fell in the genetic ancestry cluster associated with self-reported Caucasian donors. In addition to the first cohort of approximately 670 subjects, a separate validation cohort of over 90 different subjects was used. The aim of the study was to test whether cataloging public T cell receptors could identify signatures of past pathogen exposure. Several DR-DQ haplotypes were handled as single units for association and clustering because linkage in the cohort was strong. Donor age, sex, ethnicity and CMV serostatus were collected together with the repertoire data. Every discovery cohort repertoire had been produced on one sequencing platform. The number of typed donors differed by locus: about 620-630 for A, B, C, DRB1 and DQB1; 522 for DQA1; around 580 for DPA1; and about 450 for DPB1.

The full study reports these points: When HLA alleles, especially DR and DQ, strongly co-occurred, TCR associations were difficult to assign to individual alleles. A cluster of highly shared sequence variants was judged likely to represent a technical artifact of the sequencing pipeline. The authors suggested that the approach could potentially be extended to other disease states and immunological phenotypes. Cytomegalovirus status was reported to be diagnosed by the classifier with high specificity and sensitivity in both the original and validation cohorts. Broadly in line with IMGT annotations, most TCR beta V segments showed up in productive rearrangements about 90% or about 30% of the time in an earlier analysis of several hundred of the donors. A later genetic analysis reported fewer N-insertions in productive TCRs among donors in an Asian-associated ancestry cluster than the roughly 700-donor mean. Because counts were too low, roughly 16 rarely observed V segments, including chromosome 9 orphons, were excluded from the earlier analysis of several hundred of the donors. A later genetic analysis associated a missense DCLRE1C variant with V-gene and J-gene trimming of TCR beta chains, and an independent cohort replicated the association. A later analysis found that HLA-associated TCR beta chains were more clonally expanded and had lower generation probabilities than equally common non-associated chains. Only TCR beta chains were sequenced in this cohort, and the absence of alpha or paired-chain data limited detectable features. Because some donors lacked HLA typing at each locus, the association tests relied only on the typed subset. A total of 164 TCR beta chains were listed by the study as associated with cytomegalovirus. According to a later analysis, most CMV-associated TCR beta chains appeared to be HLA-restricted, and the HLA associations seemed to be driven largely by CMV exposure. A later analysis found that TCR association rates varied across HLA loci, with DRB1 alleles showing the most associated TCRs and HLA-C alleles the fewest. In a later analysis, around 15,000 TCR beta sequences were associated with specific HLA alleles at a false discovery rate of 0.05. Sequencing depth was assumed to be roughly uniform across donors in the presence/absence analyses, though that assumption may not hold. Linkage disequilibrium might explain the correlated functional status among segregating V segments, but an unknown experimental factor could not be ruled out. In vitro tests confirmed that a few of the cytomegalovirus-associated TCR beta chains recognize cytomegalovirus antigens. Some IMGT-functional V segments, including TRBV6-2 and TRBV6-3, could not be told apart with the 87-base-pair reads, so those segments were excluded. The only immune exposure information available for the cohort was CMV serostatus. While some public TCRs were present in many individuals, most TCR sequences turned up only very rarely across donors. A later analysis reported that several top co-occurrence clusters appeared linked to parvovirus B19, influenza, CMV and Epstein-Barr virus. A further reported finding was that TCR beta sequences accurately predicted the HLA-A and HLA-B alleles for most subjects in the first cohort.

CDR1 SGHRS and CDR2 YFSETQ are derived from the germline V gene. Trimming takes 4 bases off V and 3 bases off J; junction bases not matched to a gene: 10. Including the terminal cysteine and phenylalanine, the CDR3 comprises 16 residues. Of the read, only the CDR3 DNA is kept; its 48 bases are in frame from base 1. As to this clone: Its antigen remains undetermined. Nothing much larger sits one base from this clone, and base qualities are not available.

The library was produced with the immunoSEQ multiplex PCR assay. The multiplex PCR relied on a mix of 60 forward primers for TCR Vbeta segments and 13 reverse primers for TCR Jbeta segments. A multiplex PCR assay on genomic DNA amplified the CDR3 region of rearranged TCR beta genes. Amplified TCR beta libraries were sequenced as 87-base-pair reads on the Illumina HiSeq System. For the original study's pipeline: A later analysis tallied 70 million to 100 million unique TCR beta chains across the 610 or so repertoires, and some 10 million of those chains were shared by two or more donors. To remove PCR and sequencing errors, raw reads were error-corrected and collapsed into unique sequences using a nearest-neighbor algorithm that merged closely related sequences. V, D and J gene segments were assigned by aligning CDR3 sequences to IMGT reference sequences. For a sequence to be retained, a match of at least six nucleotides to both a V gene segment and a J gene segment was required. A rearrangement was called productive if the CDR3 had no stop codons and remained in frame with V and J, and every other rearrangement was called non-productive. CDR3 was defined according to IMGT convention as the region running from the second conserved V-encoded cysteine to the conserved J-encoded phenylalanine. The earlier analysis of fewer than 700 of the donors excluded sequences that lacked an unambiguous match to a single V gene segment. In an earlier analysis of almost 600 of the donors, a V segment was called functional when productive rearrangements were above 56.7%, and segregating when the standard deviation between donors exceeded 5%. A statistical classification framework was built to diagnose cytomegalovirus status from the catalog of TCR beta chain sequences. In a later analysis, TCR nucleotide sequences were compared against IMGT/GENE-DB human TR gene sequences so that V and J genes could be assigned. The TCRdist pipeline was used in a later analysis to assign CDR3 sequences and most-parsimonious VDJ recombination scenarios. In a later analysis, each TCR beta chain was defined by its CDR3 amino acid sequence together with its V-gene family, and reads without a unique V-gene family were excluded. As a way to deal with suspected cross-contamination and a sequencing artifact, a later analysis dropped nearly 600 nucleotide sequences that were highly shared and had low generation probability. A later analysis calculated a clonal expansion index for each public chain from normalized within-repertoire ranks of inferred template counts. A later analysis computed generation probabilities with a VDJ recombination model fitted to out-of-frame rearrangements, and checked the results against IGoR. In a later analysis, TCR-TCR, TCR-HLA and TCR-CMV co-occurrence was scored with hypergeometric tests, and a repertoire-size bias correction was applied to TCR pairs. To estimate false discovery rates, a later analysis permuted the HLA or CMV assignments 20 times. In a later analysis, co-occurring TCRs were grouped with DBSCAN, and TCRdist sequence similarity was added when clustering was performed within HLA-allele-positive subsets. Repertoires with fewer than 30,000 or more than 120,000 public chains, plus five repertoires with anomalous nucleotide sharing, were excluded from co-occurrence clustering. This immuneACCESS table, as held by TCRdb, lists in-frame sequences with V and J called but not all clones. Of the missing ones, under half trace to an unresolved V gene in checked studies; the others have no known cause. V, J and clone size derive from that table, while D and trimming were established from the DNA sequence. In this sample the table shows roughly 180,000 clones, more than 70% of which occur a single time. 1.2% to 1.5% of the sample is held by the ten biggest clonotypes.

The cohort was made up of roughly 670 healthy bone marrow donors. At the time of sampling, all cohort members were nominally healthy, though unrecorded immune exposures were likely present. The donor was CMV seropositive and belonged to the group of 250 to 300 seropositive cohort members. Each donor provided a peripheral blood sample, and peripheral blood mononuclear cells were used for TCR beta sequencing. Genomic DNA extraction from the blood cell samples was performed with the Qiagen DNeasy Blood Extraction Kit. Input material: PBMCs. The chain is assembled from TRBV5-1 and TRBJ2-3, and 8 junctional nucleotides match TRBD2. The TCR sequence derives from a girl aged 10-17 years in good health and CMV-seropositive. This receptor carries the CDR3 CASSPGAGVKTDTQYF. The bases are TGCGCCAGCAGCCCCGGAGCGGGAGTGAAGACAGATACGCAGTATTTT.